Included here is one TCR beta chain sequence, with context. Its specificity is unknown. Possible read error: a much larger clone is one base away. Genomic DNA served as the source from which two-round multiplex PCR generated TCR beta CDR3 amplicons. Primers specific to each TRBV and TRBJ gene were used in first-round PCR. TCRdb reanalysed the multiplex PCR reads using MiXCR and keeps one entry per CDR3 protein. The sample carries 20,000 to 25,000 distinct CDR3 sequences, 43% recorded once. In germline, CDR1 is SQVTM, CDR2 ANQGSEA. V shed 2 bases and J shed 6 bases, with 10 bases lying between them. This CDR3 contains 12 residues. These data originate in a study of prognosis after radiotherapy for stage I lung cancer. Findings and limits, study-wide: Gene usage of TRBV and TRBJ reportedly differed between patients with and without metastases.

A volume of around 6.2 milliliters of peripheral blood was collected by draw at each of two time points. The sample in question was PBMCs, obtained before or after stereotactic body radiation therapy (not recorded which). V gene TRBV29-1 combines with J gene TRBJ1-1; tentatively, D is TRBD1 (5 bases). The receptor comes from a donor over 45 with non-small cell lung cancer. CDR3 sequence (DNA): TGCAGCGTTGAAAAACAGGCGGCTGAAGCTTTCTTT. Translation gives CSVEKQAAEAFF.